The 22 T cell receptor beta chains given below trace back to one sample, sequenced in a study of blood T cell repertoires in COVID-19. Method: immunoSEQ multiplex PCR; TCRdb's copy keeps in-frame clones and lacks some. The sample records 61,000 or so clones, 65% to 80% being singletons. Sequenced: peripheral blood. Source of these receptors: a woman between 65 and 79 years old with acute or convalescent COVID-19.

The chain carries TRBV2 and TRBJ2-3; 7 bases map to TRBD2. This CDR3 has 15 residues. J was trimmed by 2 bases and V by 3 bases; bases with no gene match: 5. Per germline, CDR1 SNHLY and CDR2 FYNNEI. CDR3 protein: CASSEGTIHTDTQYF. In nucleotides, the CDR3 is TGTGCCAGCAGTGAGGGGACTATTCACACAGATACGCAGTATTTT. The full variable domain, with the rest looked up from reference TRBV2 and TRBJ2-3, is EPEVTQTPSHQVTQMGQEVILRCVPISNHLYFYWYRQILGQKVEFLVSFYNNEISEKSEIFDDQFSVERPDGSNFTLKIRSTKLEDSAMYFCASSEGTIHTDTQYFGPGTRLTVL.

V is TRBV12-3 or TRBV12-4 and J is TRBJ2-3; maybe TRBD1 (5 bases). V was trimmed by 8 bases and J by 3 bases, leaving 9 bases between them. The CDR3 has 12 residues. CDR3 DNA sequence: TGTGCCAGCGTAAAGGGGACAGATACGCAGTATTTT. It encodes CASVKGTDTQYF.

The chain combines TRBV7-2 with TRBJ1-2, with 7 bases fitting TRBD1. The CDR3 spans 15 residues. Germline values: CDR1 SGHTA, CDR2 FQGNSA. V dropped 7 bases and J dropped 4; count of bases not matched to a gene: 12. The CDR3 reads CASNPGGGQPYGYTF. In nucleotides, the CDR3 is TGTGCCAGCAACCCCGGGGGGGGACAGCCCTATGGCTACACCTTC.

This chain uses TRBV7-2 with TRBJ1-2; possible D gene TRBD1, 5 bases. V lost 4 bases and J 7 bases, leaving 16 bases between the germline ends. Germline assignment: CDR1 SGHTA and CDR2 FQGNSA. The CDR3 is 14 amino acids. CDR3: CASSSRWGGGGYTF. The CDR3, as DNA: TGTGCCAGCAGCTCCCGTTGGGGGGGAGGTGGCTACACCTTC. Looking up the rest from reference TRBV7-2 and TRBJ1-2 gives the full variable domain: GAGVSQSPSNKVTEKGKDVELRCDPISGHTALYWYRQSLGQGLEFLIYFQGNSAPDKSGLPSDRFSAERTGGSVSTLTIQRTQQEDSAVYLCASSSRWGGGGYTFGSGTRLTVV.

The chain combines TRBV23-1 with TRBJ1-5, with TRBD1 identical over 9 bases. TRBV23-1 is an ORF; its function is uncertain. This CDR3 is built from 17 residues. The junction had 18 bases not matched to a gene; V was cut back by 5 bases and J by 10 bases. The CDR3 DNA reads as TGCGCCAGCAGTAAGGCTACCGGGACAGGGTCAATCAAACCCCAGCATTTT. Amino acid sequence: CASSKATGTGSIKPQHF.

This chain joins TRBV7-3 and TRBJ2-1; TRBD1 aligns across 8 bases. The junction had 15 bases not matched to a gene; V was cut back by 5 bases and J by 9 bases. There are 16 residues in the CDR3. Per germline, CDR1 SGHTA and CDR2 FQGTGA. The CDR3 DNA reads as TGTGCCAGCAGCCTACAGGGGGGTAAGGGATTCGCTGAGCAGTTCTTC. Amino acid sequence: CASSLQGGKGFAEQFF.

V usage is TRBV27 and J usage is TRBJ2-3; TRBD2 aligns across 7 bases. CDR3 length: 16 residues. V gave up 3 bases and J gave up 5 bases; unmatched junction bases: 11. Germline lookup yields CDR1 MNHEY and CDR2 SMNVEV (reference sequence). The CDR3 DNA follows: TGTGCCAGCAGTTTCGGAACCGGGGGGACGGGAGATACGCAGTATTTT. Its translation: CASSFGTGGTGDTQYF.

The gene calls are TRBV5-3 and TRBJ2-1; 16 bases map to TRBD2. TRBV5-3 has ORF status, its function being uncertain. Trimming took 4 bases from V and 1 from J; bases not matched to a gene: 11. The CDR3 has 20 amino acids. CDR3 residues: CARSPPGLAGGRPSYNEQFF. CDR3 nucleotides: TGTGCCAGAAGCCCACCGGGACTAGCGGGGGGGAGACCGTCCTACAATGAGCAGTTCTTC.

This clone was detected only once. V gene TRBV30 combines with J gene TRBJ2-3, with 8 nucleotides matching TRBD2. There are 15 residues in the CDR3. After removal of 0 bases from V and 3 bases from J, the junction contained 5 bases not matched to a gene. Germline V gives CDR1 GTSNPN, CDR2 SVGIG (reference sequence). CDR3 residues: CAWSVGGGPTDTQYF. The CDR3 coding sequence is TGTGCCTGGAGTGTTGGCGGGGGGCCGACAGATACGCAGTATTTT.

The CDR3 is CASSLGQALNTEAFF. The CDR3, as DNA: TGTGCCAGCAGCTTGGGACAGGCTTTGAACACTGAAGCTTTCTTT. The rearrangement joins TRBV5-6 to TRBJ1-1; TRBD1 might be the D (6 bases). The V end lost 0 bases, the J end lost 0 bases, and 9 bases lay between the germline ends. The CDR3 sequence is 15 residues long. Germline V CDR1 and CDR2: SGHDT, YYEEEE.

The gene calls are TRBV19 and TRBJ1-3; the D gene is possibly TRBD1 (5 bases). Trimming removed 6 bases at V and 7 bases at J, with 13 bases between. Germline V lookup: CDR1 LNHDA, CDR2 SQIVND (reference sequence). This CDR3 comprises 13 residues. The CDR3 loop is CASRGLLVNTIYF. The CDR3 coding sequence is TGTGCCAGTAGGGGACTTCTTGTGAACACCATATATTTT.

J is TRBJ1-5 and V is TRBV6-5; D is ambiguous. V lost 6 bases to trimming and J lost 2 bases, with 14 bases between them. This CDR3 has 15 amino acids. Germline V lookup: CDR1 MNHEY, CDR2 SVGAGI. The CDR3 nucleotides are TGTGCCAGCAGACCGACGGGAGCGGGCAATCAGCCCCAGCATTTT. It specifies CASRPTGAGNQPQHF.

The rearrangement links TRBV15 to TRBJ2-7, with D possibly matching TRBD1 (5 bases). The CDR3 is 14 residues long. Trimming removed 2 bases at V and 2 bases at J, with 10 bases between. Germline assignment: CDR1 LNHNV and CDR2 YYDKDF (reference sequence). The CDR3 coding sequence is TGTGCCACCAGCAGACGCGCAGGGACCTACGAGCAGTACTTC. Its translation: CATSRRAGTYEQYF.

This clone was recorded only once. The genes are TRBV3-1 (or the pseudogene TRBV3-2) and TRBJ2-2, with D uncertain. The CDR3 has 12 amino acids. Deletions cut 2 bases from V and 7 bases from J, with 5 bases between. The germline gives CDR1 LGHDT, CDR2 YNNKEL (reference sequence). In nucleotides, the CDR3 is TGTGCCAGCAGCCAATCCGGCGGGGAGCTGTTTTTT. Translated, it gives CASSQSGGELFF.

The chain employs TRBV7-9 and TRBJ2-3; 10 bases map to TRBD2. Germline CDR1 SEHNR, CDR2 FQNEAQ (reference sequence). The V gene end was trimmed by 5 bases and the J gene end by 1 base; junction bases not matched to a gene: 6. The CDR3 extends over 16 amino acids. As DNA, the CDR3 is TGTGCCAGCAGCCACTCGAGCGGGGGGGGCACAGATACGCAGTATTTT. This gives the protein CASSHSSGGGTDTQYF. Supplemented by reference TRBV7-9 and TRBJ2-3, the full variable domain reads DTGVSQNPRHKITKRGQNVTFRCDPISEHNRLYWYRQTLGQGPEFLTYFQNEAQLEKSRLLSDRFSAERPKGSFSTLEIQRTEQGDSAMYLCASSHSSGGGTDTQYFGPGTRLTVL.

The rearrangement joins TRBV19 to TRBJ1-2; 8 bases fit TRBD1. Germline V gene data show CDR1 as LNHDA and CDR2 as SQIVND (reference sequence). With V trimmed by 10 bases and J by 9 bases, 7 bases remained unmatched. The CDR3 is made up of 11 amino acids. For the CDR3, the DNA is TGTGCCACTCAAGACAGGGGTAGCTACACCTTC. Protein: CATQDRGSYTF. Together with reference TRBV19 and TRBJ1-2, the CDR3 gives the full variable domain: DGGITQSPKYLFRKEGQNVTLSCEQNLNHDAMYWYRQDPGQGLRLIYYSQIVNDFQKGDIAEGYSVSREKKESFPLTVTSAQKNPTAFYLCATQDRGSYTFGSGTRLTVV.

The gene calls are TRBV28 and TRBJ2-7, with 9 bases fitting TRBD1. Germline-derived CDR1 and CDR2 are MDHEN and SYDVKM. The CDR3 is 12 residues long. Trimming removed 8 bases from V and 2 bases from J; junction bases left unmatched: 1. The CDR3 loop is CASRDRAYEQYF. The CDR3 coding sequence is TGTGCCAGCCGGGACAGGGCCTACGAGCAGTACTTC. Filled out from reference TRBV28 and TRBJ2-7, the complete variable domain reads DVKVTQSSRYLVKRTGEKVFLECVQDMDHENMFWYRQDPGLGLRLIYFSYDVKMKEKGDIPEGYSVSREKKERFSLILESASTNQTSMYLCASRDRAYEQYFGPGTRLTVT.

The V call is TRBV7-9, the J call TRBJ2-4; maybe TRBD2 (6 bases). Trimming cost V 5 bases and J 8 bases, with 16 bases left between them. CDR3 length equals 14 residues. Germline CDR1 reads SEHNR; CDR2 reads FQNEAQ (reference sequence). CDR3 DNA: TGTGCCAGCAGCCCCGGAGGAGGGCAATACATTCAGTACTTC. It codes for CASSPGGGQYIQYF. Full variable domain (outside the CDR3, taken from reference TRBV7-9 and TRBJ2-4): DTGVSQNPRHKITKRGQNVTFRCDPISEHNRLYWYRQTLGQGPEFLTYFQNEAQLEKSRLLSDRFSAERPKGSFSTLEIQRTEQGDSAMYLCASSPGGGQYIQYFGAGTRLSVL.

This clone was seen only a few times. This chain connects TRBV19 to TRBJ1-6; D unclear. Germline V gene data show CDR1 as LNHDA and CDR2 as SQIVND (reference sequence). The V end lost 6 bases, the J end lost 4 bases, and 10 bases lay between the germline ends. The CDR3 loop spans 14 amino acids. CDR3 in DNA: TGTGCCAGTAGCCTGGCAGGATATAATTCACCCCTCCACTTT. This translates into CASSLAGYNSPLHF.

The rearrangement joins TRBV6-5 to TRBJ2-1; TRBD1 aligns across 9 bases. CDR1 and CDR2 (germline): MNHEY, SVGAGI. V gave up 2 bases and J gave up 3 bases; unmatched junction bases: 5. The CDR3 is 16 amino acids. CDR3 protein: CASSYRPGQGYNEQFF. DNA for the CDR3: TGTGCCAGCAGTTACCGTCCGGGACAGGGCTACAATGAGCAGTTCTTC.

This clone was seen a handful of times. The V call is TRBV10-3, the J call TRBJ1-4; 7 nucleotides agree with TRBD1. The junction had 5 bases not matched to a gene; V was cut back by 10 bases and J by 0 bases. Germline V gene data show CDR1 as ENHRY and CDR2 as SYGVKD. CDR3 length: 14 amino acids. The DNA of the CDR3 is TGTGCCACCCAGGGGGATGCAACTAATGAAAAACTGTTTTTT. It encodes CATQGDATNEKLFF.

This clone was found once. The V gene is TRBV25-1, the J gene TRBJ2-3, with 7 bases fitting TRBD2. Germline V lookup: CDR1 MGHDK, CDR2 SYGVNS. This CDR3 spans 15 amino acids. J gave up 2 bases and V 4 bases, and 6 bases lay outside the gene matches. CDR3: CASSGVAGDTDTQYF. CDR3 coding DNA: TGTGCCAGCAGTGGGGTTGCGGGGGACACAGATACGCAGTATTTT.